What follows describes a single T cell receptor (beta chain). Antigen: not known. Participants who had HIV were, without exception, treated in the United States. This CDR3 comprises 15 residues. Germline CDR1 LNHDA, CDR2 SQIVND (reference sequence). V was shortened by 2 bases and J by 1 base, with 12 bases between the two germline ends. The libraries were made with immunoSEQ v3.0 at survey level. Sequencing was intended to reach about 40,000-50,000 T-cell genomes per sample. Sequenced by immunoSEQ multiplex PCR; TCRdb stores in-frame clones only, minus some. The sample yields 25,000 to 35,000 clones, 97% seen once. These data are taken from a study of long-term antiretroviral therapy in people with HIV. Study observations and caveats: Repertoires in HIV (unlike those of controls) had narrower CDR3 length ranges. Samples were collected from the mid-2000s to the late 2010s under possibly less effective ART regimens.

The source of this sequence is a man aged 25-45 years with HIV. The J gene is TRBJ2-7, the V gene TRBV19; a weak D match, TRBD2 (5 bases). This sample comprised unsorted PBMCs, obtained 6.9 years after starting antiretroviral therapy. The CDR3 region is CASSIQVTGSYEQYF. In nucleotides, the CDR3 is TGTGCCAGTAGTATACAGGTTACGGGATCCTACGAGCAGTACTTC.